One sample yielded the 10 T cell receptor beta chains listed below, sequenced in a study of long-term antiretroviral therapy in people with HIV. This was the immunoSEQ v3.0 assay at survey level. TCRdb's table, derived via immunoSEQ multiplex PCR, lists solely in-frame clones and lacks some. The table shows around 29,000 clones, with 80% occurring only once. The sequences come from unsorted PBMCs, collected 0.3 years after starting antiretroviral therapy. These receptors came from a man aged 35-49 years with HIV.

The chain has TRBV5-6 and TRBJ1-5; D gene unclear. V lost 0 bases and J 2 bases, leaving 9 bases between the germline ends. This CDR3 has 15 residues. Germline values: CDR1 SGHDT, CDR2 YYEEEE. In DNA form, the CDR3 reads TGTGCCAGCAGCTTGGGGTCAGACCGCAATCAGCCCCAGCATTTT. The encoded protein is CASSLGSDRNQPQHF.

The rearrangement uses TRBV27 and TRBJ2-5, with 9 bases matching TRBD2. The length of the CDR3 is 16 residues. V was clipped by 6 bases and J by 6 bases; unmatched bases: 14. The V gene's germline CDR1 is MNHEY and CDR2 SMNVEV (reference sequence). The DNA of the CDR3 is TGTGCCAGCAGCCCCCCAGCTAGCGGGACTAGCCAGACCCAGTACTTC. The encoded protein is CASSPPASGTSQTQYF.

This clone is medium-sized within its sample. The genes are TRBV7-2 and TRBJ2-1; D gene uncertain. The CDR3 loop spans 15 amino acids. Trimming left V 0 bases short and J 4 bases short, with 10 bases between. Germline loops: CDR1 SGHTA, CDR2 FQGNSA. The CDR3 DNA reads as TGTGCCAGCAGCTTAGCACAGAGCGAATACAATGAGCAGTTCTTC. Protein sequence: CASSLAQSEYNEQFF.

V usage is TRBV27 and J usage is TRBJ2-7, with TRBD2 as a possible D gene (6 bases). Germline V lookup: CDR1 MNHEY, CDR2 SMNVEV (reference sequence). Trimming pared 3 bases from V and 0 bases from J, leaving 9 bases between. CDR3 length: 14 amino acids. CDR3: CASSFIGSSYEQYF. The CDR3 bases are TGTGCCAGCAGTTTCATCGGGAGCTCCTACGAGCAGTACTTC.

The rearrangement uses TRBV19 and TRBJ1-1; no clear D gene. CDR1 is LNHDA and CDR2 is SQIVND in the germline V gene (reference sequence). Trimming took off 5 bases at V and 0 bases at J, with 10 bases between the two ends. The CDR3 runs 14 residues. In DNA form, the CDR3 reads TGTGCCAGTAGTGGTCAGACCATGAACACTGAAGCTTTCTTT. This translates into CASSGQTMNTEAFF.

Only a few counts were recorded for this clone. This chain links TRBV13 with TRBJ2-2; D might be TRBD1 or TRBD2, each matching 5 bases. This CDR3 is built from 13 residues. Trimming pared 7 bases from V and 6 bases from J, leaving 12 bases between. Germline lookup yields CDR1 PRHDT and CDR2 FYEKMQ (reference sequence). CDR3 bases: TGTGCCAGCAATATATGGGGGTCCGGGGAGCTGTTTTTT. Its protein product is CASNIWGSGELFF. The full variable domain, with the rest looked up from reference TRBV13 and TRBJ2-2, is AAGVIQSPRHLIKEKRETATLKCYPIPRHDTVYWYQQGPGQDPQFLISFYEKMQSDKGSIPDRFSAQQFSDYHSELNMSSLELGDSALYFCASNIWGSGELFFGEGSRLTVL.

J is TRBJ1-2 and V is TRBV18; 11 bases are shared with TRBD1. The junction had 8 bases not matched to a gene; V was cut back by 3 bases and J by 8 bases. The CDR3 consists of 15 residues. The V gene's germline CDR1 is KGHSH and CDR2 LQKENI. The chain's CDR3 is CASSPTGTGGTGYTF. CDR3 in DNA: TGTGCCAGCTCACCGACCGGGACAGGGGGAACAGGCTACACCTTC.

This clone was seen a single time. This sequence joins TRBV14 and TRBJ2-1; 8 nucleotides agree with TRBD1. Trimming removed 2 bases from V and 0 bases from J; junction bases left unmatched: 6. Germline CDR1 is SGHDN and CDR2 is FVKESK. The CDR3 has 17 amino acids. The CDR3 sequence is CASSQYRGLSSYNEQFF. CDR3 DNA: TGTGCCAGCAGCCAATACAGGGGGTTAAGCTCCTACAATGAGCAGTTCTTC.

In DNA form, the CDR3 reads TGTGCCAGCAGCTTGGGGATGGGACGGGCAGGCACTGAAGCTTTCTTT. It codes for CASSLGMGRAGTEAFF. The chain links TRBV7-9 to TRBJ1-1, with D possibly TRBD1 on 5 matching bases. This CDR3 has 16 amino acids. Trimming removed 3 bases at V and 4 bases at J, with 18 bases between. The germline gives CDR1 SEHNR, CDR2 FQNEAQ (reference sequence). Looking up the rest from reference TRBV7-9 and TRBJ1-1 gives the full variable domain: DTGVSQNPRHKITKRGQNVTFRCDPISEHNRLYWYRQTLGQGPEFLTYFQNEAQLEKSRLLSDRFSAERPKGSFSTLEIQRTEQGDSAMYLCASSLGMGRAGTEAFFGQGTRLTVV.

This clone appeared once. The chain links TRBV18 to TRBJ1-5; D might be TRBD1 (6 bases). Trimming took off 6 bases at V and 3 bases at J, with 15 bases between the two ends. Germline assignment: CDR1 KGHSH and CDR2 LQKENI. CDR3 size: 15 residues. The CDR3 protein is CASSPGRQVNQPQHF. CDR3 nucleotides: TGTGCCAGCTCTCCAGGGAGACAGGTCAATCAGCCCCAGCATTTT.